These T cell receptor beta chains were read from a single sample in a study of control samples from healthy donors and cancer patients. The assay was immunoSEQ multiplex PCR, and TCRdb's table has in-frame clones only and misses some. Counted here are about 120,000 clones, 87% occurring once; the ten biggest clones make up 8% to 9%. The sequenced material came from blood. The receptors come from a man aged 35 to 55 in good health. Both conserved end residues are part of each CDR3. Fields, in order: D gene, V gene, clone size, J gene, CDR3 protein, CDR3 DNA. A D gene is named only where the DNA matches it firmly. Some rows have no size entry. The others give once, few or many, or a class for an expanded clone.

D: TRBD1; V: TRBV4-1; size: -; J: TRBJ1-2; CDR3: CASSPDPGQNYGYTF; DNA: TGCGCCAGCAGCCCAGACCCGGGACAGAACTATGGCTACACCTTC
D: -; V: TRBV5-6; size: -; J: TRBJ1-1; CDR3: CASSFQVSEAFF; DNA: TGTGCCAGCAGCTTTCAGGTTAGTGAAGCTTTCTTT
D: -; V: TRBV30; size: -; J: TRBJ1-6; CDR3: CAWSGGPTEPLHF; DNA: TGTGCCTGGAGTGGAGGACCGACAGAGCCCCTCCACTTT
D: -; V: TRBV29-1; size: -; J: TRBJ2-1; CDR3: CSAKLRGQSSYNEQFF; DNA: TGCAGCGCCAAGCTTCGCGGGCAAAGCTCCTACAATGAGCAGTTCTTC
D: -; V: TRBV11-3; size: -; J: TRBJ2-5; CDR3: CASTPGNNQETQYF; DNA: TGTGCCAGCACCCCGGGCAACAATCAAGAGACCCAGTACTTC
D: -; V: TRBV10-2; size: -; J: TRBJ1-2; CDR3: CASKEGQNYGYTF; DNA: TGCGCCAGCAAAGAAGGACAGAACTATGGCTACACCTTC
D: -; V: TRBV7-9; size: few; J: TRBJ2-7; CDR3: CASSFNNYEQYF; DNA: TGTGCCAGCAGCTTTAATAACTACGAGCAGTACTTC
D: -; V: TRBV12-3/TRBV12-4; size: -; J: TRBJ1-4; CDR3: CASRGGAIEKLFF; DNA: TGTGCCAGCAGGGGGGGAGCGATTGAAAAACTGTTTTTT
D: TRBD1; V: TRBV4-1; size: -; J: TRBJ2-7; CDR3: CASSQSPGQGKYEQYF; DNA: TGCGCCAGCAGCCAATCCCCGGGACAGGGGAAGTACGAGCAGTACTTC
D: TRBD2; V: TRBV9; size: -; J: TRBJ2-5; CDR3: CASSVGTSGGEETQYF; DNA: TGTGCCAGCAGCGTAGGGACTAGCGGGGGGGAAGAGACCCAGTACTTC
D: -; V: TRBV7-2; size: -; J: TRBJ2-3; CDR3: CASSLVVSSSTDTQYF; DNA: TGTGCCAGCAGCTTAGTCGTCAGCTCTAGCACAGATACGCAGTATTTT
D: -; V: TRBV12-3/TRBV12-4; size: few; J: TRBJ2-5; CDR3: CASSQHDGETQYF; DNA: TGTGCCAGCAGTCAACACGACGGGGAGACCCAGTACTTC
D: TRBD1; V: TRBV6-1; size: -; J: TRBJ1-2; CDR3: CASSDDRGTGYTF; DNA: TGTGCCAGCAGTGACGACAGGGGCACCGGCTACACCTTC
D: -; V: TRBV29-1; size: -; J: TRBJ1-1; CDR3: CSVEGGRAAFF; DNA: TGCAGCGTTGAAGGGGGCAGGGCTGCTTTCTTT
D: TRBD2; V: TRBV4-1; size: -; J: TRBJ2-7; CDR3: CASSLLAGASEQYF; DNA: TGCGCCAGCAGCCTTCTAGCGGGGGCGTCCGAGCAGTACTTC
D: -; V: TRBV28; size: once; J: TRBJ1-5; CDR3: CASSLSHRPQHF; DNA: TGTGCCAGCAGTTTATCTCACAGGCCCCAGCATTTT
D: -; V: TRBV7-3; size: -; J: TRBJ2-2; CDR3: CASSLGISNTGELFF; DNA: TGTGCCAGCAGTTTGGGGATCTCGAACACCGGGGAGCTGTTTTTT
D: TRBD1; V: TRBV6-6; size: -; J: TRBJ2-5; CDR3: CASARGFQETQYF; DNA: TGTGCCAGCGCCAGGGGGTTCCAAGAGACCCAGTACTTC
D: TRBD2; V: TRBV3-1/TRBV3-2; size: -; J: TRBJ2-5; CDR3: CASSQPQVAGKQETQYF; DNA: TGTGCCAGCAGCCAGCCCCAGGTAGCGGGAAAACAAGAGACCCAGTACTTC
D: TRBD1; V: TRBV4-1; size: -; J: TRBJ1-1; CDR3: CASSQDEGAYTEAFF; DNA: TGCGCCAGCAGCCAAGATGAGGGGGCGTACACTGAAGCTTTCTTT
D: TRBD1; V: TRBV6-5; size: -; J: TRBJ2-5; CDR3: CASSYSDRFQETQYF; DNA: TGTGCCAGCAGTTACTCGGACAGGTTCCAAGAGACCCAGTACTTC
D: -; V: TRBV4-2; size: -; J: TRBJ1-2; CDR3: CASSPRAVGYGYTF; DNA: TGTGCCAGCAGCCCCCGGGCCGTGGGCTATGGCTACACCTTC
D: TRBD2; V: TRBV4-3; size: -; J: TRBJ2-3; CDR3: CASSQDLPAGGRNTQYF; DNA: TGCGCCAGCAGCCAAGATCTGCCAGCGGGGGGGCGGAATACGCAGTATTTT
D: -; V: TRBV3-1/TRBV3-2; size: -; J: TRBJ2-1; CDR3: CASSQMGASGQFF; DNA: TGTGCCAGCAGCCAAATGGGAGCGAGTGGGCAGTTCTTC
D: -; V: TRBV18; size: -; J: TRBJ2-3; CDR3: CASSPNDRISTQYF; DNA: TGTGCCAGCTCACCCAACGACCGAATATCTACGCAGTATTTT
D: -; V: TRBV4-1; size: -; J: TRBJ1-2; CDR3: CASSQGGFYGYTF; DNA: TGCGCCAGCAGCCAGGGGGGTTTCTATGGCTACACCTTC
D: -; V: TRBV7-2; size: -; J: TRBJ1-3; CDR3: CASSRNRAGNTIYF; DNA: TGTGCCAGCAGCCGTAACAGGGCTGGAAACACCATATATTTT
D: -; V: TRBV7-9; size: -; J: TRBJ1-1; CDR3: CASSLERGRDTEAFF; DNA: TGTGCCAGCAGCTTAGAGCGGGGTCGAGACACTGAAGCTTTCTTT
D: TRBD2; V: TRBV24-1; size: -; J: TRBJ2-3; CDR3: CATSPRTSGGSTDTQYF; DNA: TGTGCCACCAGTCCTCGGACTAGCGGGGGATCCACAGATACGCAGTATTTT
D: TRBD2; V: TRBV2; size: -; J: TRBJ2-1; CDR3: CARKSGGSYNEQFF; DNA: TGTGCCAGGAAGAGCGGGGGCTCTTACAATGAGCAGTTCTTC
D: -; V: TRBV5-5; size: -; J: TRBJ2-7; CDR3: CASSLLQGNHEQYF; DNA: TGTGCCAGCAGCTTGCTTCAGGGAAACCACGAGCAGTACTTC
D: TRBD1; V: TRBV7-2; size: -; J: TRBJ1-2; CDR3: CASSFSGTDYGYTF; DNA: TGTGCCAGCAGCTTTTCCGGGACAGACTATGGCTACACCTTC
D: -; V: TRBV14; size: -; J: TRBJ1-2; CDR3: CASSQGRIPYGYTF; DNA: TGTGCCAGCAGCCAAGGACGGATACCGTATGGCTACACCTTC
D: TRBD1; V: TRBV6-1; size: -; J: TRBJ1-4; CDR3: CASSESRRTGMSIGLEKLFF; DNA: TGTGCCAGCAGTGAATCCCGCCGGACAGGGATGTCGATAGGGCTCGAAAAACTGTTTTTT
D: TRBD1; V: TRBV10-3; size: -; J: TRBJ1-5; CDR3: CAIGGQGGNQPQHF; DNA: TGTGCCATCGGGGGACAGGGCGGGAATCAGCCCCAGCATTTT
D: TRBD2; V: TRBV6-2/TRBV6-3; size: once; J: TRBJ2-3; CDR3: CASSSSGGTFLLTDTQYF; DNA: TGTGCCAGCAGTTCTAGCGGGGGAACTTTCTTATTAACAGATACGCAGTATTTT
D: -; V: TRBV7-2; size: -; J: TRBJ2-5; CDR3: CASSLAGGAETQYF; DNA: TGTGCCAGCAGCTTAGCGGGGGGGGCAGAGACCCAGTACTTC
D: -; V: TRBV4-1; size: -; J: TRBJ1-6; CDR3: CASSRISAGTGNSPLHF; DNA: TGCGCCAGCAGCCGGATCTCAGCGGGGACGGGTAATTCACCCCTCCACTTT
D: -; V: TRBV4-2; size: -; J: TRBJ1-1; CDR3: CASSQEGAGHNTEAFF; DNA: TGTGCCAGCAGCCAAGAAGGCGCGGGGCACAACACTGAAGCTTTCTTT
D: TRBD1; V: TRBV5-1; size: -; J: TRBJ2-4; CDR3: CASSIRDSKNIQYF; DNA: TGCGCCAGCAGCATCCGGGACAGCAAAAACATTCAGTACTTC
D: TRBD2; V: TRBV2; size: -; J: TRBJ2-7; CDR3: CASSATSGATSEQYF; DNA: TGTGCCAGCAGTGCGACTAGCGGGGCGACAAGCGAGCAGTACTTC
D: -; V: TRBV24-1; size: once; J: TRBJ2-3; CDR3: CATSYGTSHINTDTQYF; DNA: TGTGCCACCAGTTATGGGACTTCCCATATTAACACAGATACGCAGTATTTT
D: -; V: TRBV12-3/TRBV12-4; size: -; J: TRBJ2-3; CDR3: CASSQADTQYF; DNA: TGTGCCAGCAGCCAGGCCGATACGCAGTATTTT
D: TRBD2; V: TRBV9; size: -; J: TRBJ2-3; CDR3: CASEGSGGSDTQYF; DNA: TGTGCCAGCGAGGGGAGCGGGGGTTCCGATACGCAGTATTTT
D: -; V: TRBV7-9; size: -; J: TRBJ2-7; CDR3: CASSLTSEGAYEQYF; DNA: TGTGCCAGCAGCCTCACTTCGGAAGGAGCCTACGAGCAGTACTTC
D: -; V: TRBV29-1; size: -; J: TRBJ2-3; CDR3: CSVRDSPGLAQYF; DNA: TGCAGCGTTCGGGACTCCCCTGGGTTGGCGCAGTATTTT
D: TRBD2; V: TRBV6-2/TRBV6-3; size: -; J: TRBJ2-7; CDR3: CASSYFPPLVRGGHYEQYF; DNA: TGTGCCAGCAGTTACTTTCCACCCCTCGTGCGGGGGGGGCACTACGAGCAGTACTTC
D: TRBD2; V: TRBV11-3; size: -; J: TRBJ2-3; CDR3: CASSLVGGGTDTQYF; DNA: TGTGCCAGCAGCTTAGTCGGGGGGGGCACAGATACGCAGTATTTT
D: -; V: TRBV30; size: -; J: TRBJ2-2; CDR3: CAWMEFNTGELFF; DNA: TGTGCCTGGATGGAGTTCAACACCGGGGAGCTGTTTTTT
D: TRBD1; V: TRBV30; size: -; J: TRBJ1-6; CDR3: CAWMRQGLPPLHF; DNA: TGTGCCTGGATGCGACAGGGGTTGCCACCCCTCCACTTT
D: -; V: TRBV7-8; size: once; J: TRBJ2-1; CDR3: CASSLRPVGSSYNEQFF; DNA: TGTGCCAGCAGCCTCAGGCCGGTTGGGAGCTCCTACAATGAGCAGTTCTTC
D: -; V: TRBV7-2; size: few; J: TRBJ2-5; CDR3: CASSSDSMEKTQYF; DNA: TGTGCCAGCAGCTCGGACAGTATGGAAAAGACCCAGTACTTC
D: TRBD1; V: TRBV7-2; size: -; J: TRBJ2-5; CDR3: CASSVTGGLETQYF; DNA: TGTGCCAGCAGCGTCACAGGGGGCCTGGAGACCCAGTACTTC
D: TRBD2; V: TRBV7-3; size: -; J: TRBJ2-1; CDR3: CASSPGLAGFNEQFF; DNA: TGTGCCAGCAGCCCGGGACTAGCGGGGTTCAATGAGCAGTTCTTC
D: -; V: TRBV2; size: -; J: TRBJ1-1; CDR3: CASSDLTGAEAFF; DNA: TGTGCCAGCAGTGACCTCACGGGGGCTGAAGCTTTCTTT
D: -; V: TRBV18; size: -; J: TRBJ2-1; CDR3: CASSLTGTSLNEQFF; DNA: TGTGCCAGCTCACTGACTGGCACCTCTCTCAATGAGCAGTTCTTC
D: -; V: TRBV2; size: few; J: TRBJ1-5; CDR3: CASSLTGQGQPQHF; DNA: TGTGCCAGCAGTTTAACAGGGCAAGGACAGCCCCAGCATTTT
D: -; V: TRBV12-5; size: -; J: TRBJ1-1; CDR3: CASGLVLSRGGSTEAFF; DNA: TGTGCTAGTGGTTTGGTATTGTCTAGGGGGGGGAGCACTGAAGCTTTCTTT